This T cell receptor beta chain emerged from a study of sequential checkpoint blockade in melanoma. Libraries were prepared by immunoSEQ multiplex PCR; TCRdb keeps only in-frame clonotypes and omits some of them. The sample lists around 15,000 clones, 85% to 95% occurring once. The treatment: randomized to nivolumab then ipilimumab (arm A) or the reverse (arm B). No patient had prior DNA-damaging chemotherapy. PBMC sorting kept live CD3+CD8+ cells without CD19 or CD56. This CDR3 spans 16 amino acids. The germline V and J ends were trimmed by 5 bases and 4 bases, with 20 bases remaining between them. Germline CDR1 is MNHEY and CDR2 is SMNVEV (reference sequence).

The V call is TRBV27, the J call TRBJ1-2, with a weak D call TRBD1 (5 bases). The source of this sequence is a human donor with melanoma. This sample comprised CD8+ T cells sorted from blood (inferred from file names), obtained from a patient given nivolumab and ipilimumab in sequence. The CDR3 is CASSPHQGSGFYGYTF. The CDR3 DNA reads TGTGCCAGCAGTCCACATCAGGGTTCCGGCTTCTATGGCTACACCTTC.